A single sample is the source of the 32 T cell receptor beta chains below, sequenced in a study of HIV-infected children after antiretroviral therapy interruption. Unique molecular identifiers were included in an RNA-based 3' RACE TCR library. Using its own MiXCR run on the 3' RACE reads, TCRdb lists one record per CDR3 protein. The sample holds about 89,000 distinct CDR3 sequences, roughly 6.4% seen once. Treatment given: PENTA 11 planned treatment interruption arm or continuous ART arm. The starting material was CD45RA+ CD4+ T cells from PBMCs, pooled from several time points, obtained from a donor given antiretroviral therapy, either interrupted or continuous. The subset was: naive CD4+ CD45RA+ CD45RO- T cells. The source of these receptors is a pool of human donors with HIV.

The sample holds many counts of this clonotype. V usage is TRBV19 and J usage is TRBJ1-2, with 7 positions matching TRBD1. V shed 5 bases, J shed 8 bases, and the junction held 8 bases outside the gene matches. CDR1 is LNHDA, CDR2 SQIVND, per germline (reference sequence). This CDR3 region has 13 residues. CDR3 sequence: CASSRDSTGGYTF. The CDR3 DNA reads TGTGCCAGTAGTCGGGACAGCACGGGCGGCTACACCTTC.

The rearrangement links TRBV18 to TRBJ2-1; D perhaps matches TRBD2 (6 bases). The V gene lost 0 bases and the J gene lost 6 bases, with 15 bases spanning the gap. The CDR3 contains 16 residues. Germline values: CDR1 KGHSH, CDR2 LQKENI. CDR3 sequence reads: CASSPPGPSGPNEQFF. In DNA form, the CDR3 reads TGTGCCAGCTCACCACCAGGCCCGAGCGGGCCCAATGAGCAGTTCTTC.

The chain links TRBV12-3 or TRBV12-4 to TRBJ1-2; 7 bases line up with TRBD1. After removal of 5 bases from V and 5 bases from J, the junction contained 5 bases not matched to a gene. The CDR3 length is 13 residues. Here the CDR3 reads CASSPRDRYGYTF. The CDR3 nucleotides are TGTGCCAGCAGTCCCCGGGACAGATATGGCTACACCTTC.

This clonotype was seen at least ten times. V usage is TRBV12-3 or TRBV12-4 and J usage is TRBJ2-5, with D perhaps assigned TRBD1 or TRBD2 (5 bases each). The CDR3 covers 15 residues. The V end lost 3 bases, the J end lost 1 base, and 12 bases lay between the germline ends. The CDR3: CASSFPTGLQETQYF. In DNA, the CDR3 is TGTGCCAGCAGTTTCCCTACGGGGCTCCAAGAGACCCAGTACTTC.

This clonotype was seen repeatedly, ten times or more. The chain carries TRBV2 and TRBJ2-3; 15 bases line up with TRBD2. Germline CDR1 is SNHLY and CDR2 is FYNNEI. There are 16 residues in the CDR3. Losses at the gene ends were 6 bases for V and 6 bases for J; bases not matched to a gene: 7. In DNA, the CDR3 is TGTGCCAGCAGCCCGGGACTAGCGGGGGGATTGGATACGCAGTATTTT. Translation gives CASSPGLAGGLDTQYF.

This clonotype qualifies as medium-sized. The DNA for the CDR3 is TGTGCCAGCAGCTCCTCTGGGTCGTTTGCGCAGTACTTC. Its translation: CASSSSGSFAQYF. The chain has TRBV7-7 and TRBJ2-7; the D is unclear. V was trimmed by 4 bases and J by 9 bases, leaving 16 bases between them. This CDR3 is 13 amino acids long. CDR1 is SSHAT and CDR2 is FNYEAQ in the germline V gene (reference sequence).

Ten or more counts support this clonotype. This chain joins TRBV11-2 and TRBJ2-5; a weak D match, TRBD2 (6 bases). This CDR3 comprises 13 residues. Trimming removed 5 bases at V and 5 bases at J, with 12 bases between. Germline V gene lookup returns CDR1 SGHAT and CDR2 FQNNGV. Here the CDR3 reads CASSPGGGETQYF. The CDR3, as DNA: TGTGCCAGCAGCCCAGGTGGGGGGGAGACCCAGTACTTC.

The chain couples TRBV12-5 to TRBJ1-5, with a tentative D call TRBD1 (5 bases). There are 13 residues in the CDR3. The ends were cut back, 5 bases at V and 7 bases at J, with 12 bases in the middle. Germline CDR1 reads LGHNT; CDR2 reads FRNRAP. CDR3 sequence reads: CASGPGLVQPQHF. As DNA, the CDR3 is TGTGCTAGTGGTCCAGGGTTGGTCCAGCCCCAGCATTTT.

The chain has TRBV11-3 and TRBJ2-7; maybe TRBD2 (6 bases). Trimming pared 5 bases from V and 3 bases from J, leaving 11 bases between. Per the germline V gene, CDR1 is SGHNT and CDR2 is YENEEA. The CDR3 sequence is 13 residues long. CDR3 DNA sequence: TGTGCCAGCAGCACCCGGGACTTCTACGAGCAGTACTTC. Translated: CASSTRDFYEQYF.

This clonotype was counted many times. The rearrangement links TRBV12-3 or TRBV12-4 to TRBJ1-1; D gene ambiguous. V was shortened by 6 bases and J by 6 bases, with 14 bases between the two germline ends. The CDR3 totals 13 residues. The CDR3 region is CASSPNLGAEAFF. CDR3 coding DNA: TGTGCCAGCAGCCCCAATTTGGGCGCTGAAGCTTTCTTT.

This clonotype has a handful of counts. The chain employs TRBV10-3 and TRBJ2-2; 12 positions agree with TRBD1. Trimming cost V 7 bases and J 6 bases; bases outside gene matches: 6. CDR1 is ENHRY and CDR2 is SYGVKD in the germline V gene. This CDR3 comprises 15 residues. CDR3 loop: CAINSGTGGSGELFF. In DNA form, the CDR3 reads TGTGCCATCAATTCCGGGACAGGGGGCTCCGGGGAGCTGTTTTTT.

The CDR3 reads CASSQDPQGALRVTEAFF. CDR3 coding DNA: TGCGCCAGCAGCCAAGATCCCCAGGGGGCGTTGAGGGTCACTGAAGCTTTCTTT. V usage is TRBV4-1 and J usage is TRBJ1-1; 8 bases line up with TRBD1. J lost 4 bases, V lost 0 bases, and 13 bases had no gene match. Germline V gene data show CDR1 as MGHRA and CDR2 as YSYEKL. This CDR3 has 18 residues.

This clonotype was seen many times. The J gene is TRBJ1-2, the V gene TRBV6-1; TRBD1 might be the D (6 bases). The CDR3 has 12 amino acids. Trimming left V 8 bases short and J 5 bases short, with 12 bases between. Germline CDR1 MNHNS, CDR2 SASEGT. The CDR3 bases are TGTGCCAGCGCCGGGACACCGTATGGCTACACCTTC. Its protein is CASAGTPYGYTF.

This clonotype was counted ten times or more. CDR3 sequence (DNA): TGTGCCACCAGTGACCCCGGGGGCCCCCCAGATACGCAGTATTTT. Protein sequence: CATSDPGGPPDTQYF. The chain recombines TRBV24-1 with TRBJ2-3; D is perhaps TRBD1 or TRBD2 (6 bases each). With 4 bases removed from V and 4 bases from J, the gap between germline ends came to 14 bases. The germline V gene has CDR1 KGHDR and CDR2 SFDVKD. The CDR3 contains 15 residues.

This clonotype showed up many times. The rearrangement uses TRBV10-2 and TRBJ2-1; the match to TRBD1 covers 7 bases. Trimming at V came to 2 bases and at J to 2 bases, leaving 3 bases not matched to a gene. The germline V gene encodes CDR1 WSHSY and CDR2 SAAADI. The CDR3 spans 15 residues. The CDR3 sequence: CASSERQGPYNEQFF. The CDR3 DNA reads TGCGCCAGCAGTGAGAGACAGGGACCCTACAATGAGCAGTTCTTC.

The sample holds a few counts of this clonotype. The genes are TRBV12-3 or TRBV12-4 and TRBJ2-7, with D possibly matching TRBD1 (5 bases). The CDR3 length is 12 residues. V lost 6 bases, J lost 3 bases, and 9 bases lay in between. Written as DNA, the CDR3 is TGTGCCAGCAGCCCGGACAACTACGAGCAGTACTTC. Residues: CASSPDNYEQYF.

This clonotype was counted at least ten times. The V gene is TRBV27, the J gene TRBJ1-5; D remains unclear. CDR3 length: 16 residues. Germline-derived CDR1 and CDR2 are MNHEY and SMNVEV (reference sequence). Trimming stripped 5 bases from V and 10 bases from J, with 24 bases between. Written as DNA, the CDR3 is TGTGCCAGCAGTCCCCTCCCCGACGGGGTCGACCTCCCCCAGCATTTT. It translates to CASSPLPDGVDLPQHF.

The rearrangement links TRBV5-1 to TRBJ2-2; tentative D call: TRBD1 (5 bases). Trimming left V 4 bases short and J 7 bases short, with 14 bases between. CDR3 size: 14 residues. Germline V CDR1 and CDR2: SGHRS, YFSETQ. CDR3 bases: TGCGCCAGCAGCGCGACAGTTGGTAACGGGGAGCTGTTTTTT. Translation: CASSATVGNGELFF.

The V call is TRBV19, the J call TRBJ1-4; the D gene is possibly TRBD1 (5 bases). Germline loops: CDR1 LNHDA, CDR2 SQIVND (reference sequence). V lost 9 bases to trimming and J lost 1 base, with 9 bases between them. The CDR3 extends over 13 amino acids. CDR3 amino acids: CASMGGTNEKLFF. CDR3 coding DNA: TGTGCCAGCATGGGGGGAACTAATGAAAAACTGTTTTTT.

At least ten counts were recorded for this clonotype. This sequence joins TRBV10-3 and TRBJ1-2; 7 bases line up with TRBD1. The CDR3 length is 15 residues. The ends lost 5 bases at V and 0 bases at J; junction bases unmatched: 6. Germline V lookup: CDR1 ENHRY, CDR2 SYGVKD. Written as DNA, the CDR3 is TGTGCCATCAGTCAGACAGGGTCGGCTAACTATGGCTACACCTTC. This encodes CAISQTGSANYGYTF.

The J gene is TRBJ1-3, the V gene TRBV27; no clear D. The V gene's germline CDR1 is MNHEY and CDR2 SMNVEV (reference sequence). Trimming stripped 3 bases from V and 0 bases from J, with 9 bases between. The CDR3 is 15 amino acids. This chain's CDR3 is CASSFRWGSGNTIYF. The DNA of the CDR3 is TGTGCCAGCAGTTTTCGATGGGGCTCTGGAAACACCATATATTTT.

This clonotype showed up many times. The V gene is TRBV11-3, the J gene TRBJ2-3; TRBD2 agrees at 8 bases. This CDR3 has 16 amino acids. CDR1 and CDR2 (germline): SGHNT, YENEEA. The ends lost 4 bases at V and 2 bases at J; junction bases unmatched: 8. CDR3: CASSSRGGRHTDTQYF. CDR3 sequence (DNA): TGTGCCAGCAGCTCACGCGGGGGGCGCCACACAGATACGCAGTATTTT.

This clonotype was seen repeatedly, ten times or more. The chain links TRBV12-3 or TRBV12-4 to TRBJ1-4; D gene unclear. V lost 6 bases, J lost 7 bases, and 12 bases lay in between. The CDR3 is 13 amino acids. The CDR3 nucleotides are TGTGCCAGCAGCCCCCGGAGGGTTGAAAAACTGTTTTTT. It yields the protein CASSPRRVEKLFF.

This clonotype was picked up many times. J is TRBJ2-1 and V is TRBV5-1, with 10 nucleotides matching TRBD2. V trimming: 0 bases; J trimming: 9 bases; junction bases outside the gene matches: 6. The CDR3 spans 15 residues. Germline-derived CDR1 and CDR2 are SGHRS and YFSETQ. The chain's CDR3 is CASSLVASGGTEQFF. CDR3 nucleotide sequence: TGCGCCAGCAGCTTGGTGGCTAGCGGGGGTACTGAGCAGTTCTTC.

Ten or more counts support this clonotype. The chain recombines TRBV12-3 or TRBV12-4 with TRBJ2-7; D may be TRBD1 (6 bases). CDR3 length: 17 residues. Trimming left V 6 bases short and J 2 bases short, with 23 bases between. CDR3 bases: TGTGCCAGCAGCCGACTCCGACCCGGGACAAATCCCTACGAGCAGTACTTC. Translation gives CASSRLRPGTNPYEQYF.

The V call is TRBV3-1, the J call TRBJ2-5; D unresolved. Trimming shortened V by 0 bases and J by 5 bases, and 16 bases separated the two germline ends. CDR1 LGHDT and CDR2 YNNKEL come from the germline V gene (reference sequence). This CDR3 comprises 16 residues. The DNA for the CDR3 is TGTGCCAGCAGCCAAGATCTCCAGGTCTCGGTCGAGACCCAGTACTTC. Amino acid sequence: CASSQDLQVSVETQYF.

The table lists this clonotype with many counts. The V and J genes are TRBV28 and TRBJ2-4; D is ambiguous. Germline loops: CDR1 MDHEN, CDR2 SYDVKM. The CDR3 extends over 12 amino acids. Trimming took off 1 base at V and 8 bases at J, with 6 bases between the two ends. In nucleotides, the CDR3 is TGTGCCAGCAGTTTATCTCAGTACATTCAGTACTTC. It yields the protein CASSLSQYIQYF.

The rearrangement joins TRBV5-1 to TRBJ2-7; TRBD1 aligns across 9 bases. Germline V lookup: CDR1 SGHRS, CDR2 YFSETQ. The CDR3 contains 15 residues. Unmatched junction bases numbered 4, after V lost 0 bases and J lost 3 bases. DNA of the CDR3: TGCGCCAGCAGCTTGGAGGGACAGGGTCACTACGAGCAGTACTTC. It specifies CASSLEGQGHYEQYF.

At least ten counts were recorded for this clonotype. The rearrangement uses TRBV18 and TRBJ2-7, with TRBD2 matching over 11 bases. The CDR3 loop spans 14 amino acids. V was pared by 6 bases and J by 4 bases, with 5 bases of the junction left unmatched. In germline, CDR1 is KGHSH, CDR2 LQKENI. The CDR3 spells CASSPSGGQYEQYF. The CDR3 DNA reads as TGTGCCAGCTCTCCTAGCGGGGGGCAATACGAGCAGTACTTC.

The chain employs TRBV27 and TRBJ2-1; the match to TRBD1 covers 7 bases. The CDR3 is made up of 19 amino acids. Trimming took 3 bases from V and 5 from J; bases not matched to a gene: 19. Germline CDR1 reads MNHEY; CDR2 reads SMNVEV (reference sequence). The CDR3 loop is CASSLGLRDRVSPHNEQFF. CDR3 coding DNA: TGTGCCAGCAGTTTGGGCCTCCGGGACAGAGTATCCCCCCACAATGAGCAGTTCTTC.

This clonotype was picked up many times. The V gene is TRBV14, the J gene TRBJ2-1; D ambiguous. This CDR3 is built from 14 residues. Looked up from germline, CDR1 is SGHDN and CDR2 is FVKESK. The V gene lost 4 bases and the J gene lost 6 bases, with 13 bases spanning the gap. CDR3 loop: CASSPWNLGNEQFF. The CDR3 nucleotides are TGTGCCAGCAGCCCCTGGAATTTAGGCAATGAGCAGTTCTTC.

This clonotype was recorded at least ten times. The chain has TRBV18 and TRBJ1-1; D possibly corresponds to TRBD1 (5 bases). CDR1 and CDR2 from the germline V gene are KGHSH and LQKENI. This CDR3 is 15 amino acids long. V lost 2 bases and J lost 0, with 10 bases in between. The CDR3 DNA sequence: TGTGCCAGCTCACCAAGACAGCTTATGAACACTGAAGCTTTCTTT. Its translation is CASSPRQLMNTEAFF.